Each of the 5 T cell receptor beta chains below was sequenced from the same sample in a study of blood T cell repertoires in COVID-19. The data were produced by immunoSEQ multiplex PCR, yet TCRdb's version contains in-frame clones alone and is incomplete. The table records about 170,000 clones, just under 95% of them present only once. Source material: peripheral blood. These receptors were collected from a woman aged 50 to 60 with acute or convalescent COVID-19.

The rearrangement links TRBV28 to TRBJ1-1, with unresolved D. The germline V and J ends were trimmed by 8 bases and 0 bases, with 10 bases remaining between them. The CDR3 sequence is 13 residues long. CDR1 and CDR2 from the germline V gene are MDHEN and SYDVKM. CDR3 region: CASFRPMNTEAFF. CDR3 DNA sequence: TGTGCCAGCTTCAGGCCCATGAACACTGAAGCTTTCTTT.

This clone was counted once. The chain uses TRBV4-3 and TRBJ2-7; D is ambiguous. Trimming took off 0 bases at V and 0 bases at J, with 9 bases between the two ends. Germline-derived CDR1 and CDR2 are LGHNA and YSLEER. CDR3 length: 15 amino acids. CDR3 in amino acids: CASSQENSHSYEQYF. The CDR3 DNA reads TGCGCCAGCAGCCAAGAAAACAGTCACTCCTACGAGCAGTACTTC.

The CDR3 region is CASSSTGYSTDTQYF. As DNA, the CDR3 is TGTGCCAGCAGCTCCACAGGGTACAGCACAGATACGCAGTATTTT. The chain couples TRBV7-9 to TRBJ2-3, with D perhaps TRBD1 (6 bases). The CDR3 is made up of 15 amino acids. The V and J ends lost 4 bases and 0 bases respectively, with 11 bases between them. From germline, CDR1 is SEHNR and CDR2 FQNEAQ (reference sequence).

The CDR3 DNA follows: TGTGCCAGCAGCTCAGGACTAGCGGGTGAGCAGTTCTTC. Translating gives CASSSGLAGEQFF. The chain couples TRBV7-3 to TRBJ2-1; TRBD2 matches 11 bases. CDR3 length: 13 residues. Germline V gene lookup returns CDR1 SGHTA and CDR2 FQGTGA. V lost 4 bases and J lost 9; bases outside the gene matches: 2.

This clone was recorded a few times. The V and J genes are TRBV6-6 and TRBJ2-7; a weak D match, TRBD2 (5 bases). Germline loops: CDR1 MNHNY, CDR2 SVGAGI (reference sequence). Trimming cost V 7 bases and J 6 bases, with 22 bases left between them. CDR3 length: 15 residues. CDR3: CASKSFEREFGEQYF. CDR3 in DNA: TGTGCCAGCAAGTCCTTCGAGAGGGAGTTTGGCGAGCAGTACTTC.